Listed here are 3 T cell receptor beta chains from one sample, sequenced in a study of cytomegalovirus exposure and HLA in healthy donors. PCR was performed using 60 Vbeta and 13 Jbeta primers. The table came from immunoSEQ multiplex PCR; TCRdb's copy has only in-frame clones and leaves some out. The repertoire holds about 120,000 clones, 50% to 75% seen once, with about 8.9% in the top ten. The sample was PBMCs. The origin of the receptors is a woman in her thirties or forties in good health and CMV-seropositive.

This sequence joins TRBV7-2 and TRBJ2-6; possible D gene TRBD1, 6 bases. Germline loops: CDR1 SGHTA, CDR2 FQGNSA. Between the trimmed V and J ends, which lost 6 bases and 2 bases, there was a span of 11 bases. The length of the CDR3 is 15 residues. CDR3 sequence reads: CASSPWGPGANVLTF. CDR3 bases: TGTGCCAGCAGTCCCTGGGGGCCTGGGGCCAACGTCCTGACTTTC.

V gene TRBV12-5 combines with J gene TRBJ2-5; tentatively, D is TRBD2 (5 bases). This CDR3 comprises 14 residues. Germline CDR1 is LGHNT and CDR2 is FRNRAP. V lost 1 base and J lost 1, with 7 bases in between. CDR3 protein: CASGLGSGQETQYF. The CDR3, as DNA: TGTGCTAGTGGTTTGGGGAGCGGCCAAGAGACCCAGTACTTC.

This clone was detected once. The chain is built from TRBV28 and TRBJ2-7, with 8 bases aligning to TRBD1. V lost 4 bases, J lost 3 bases, and 8 bases stayed unmatched. CDR1 and CDR2 (germline): MDHEN, SYDVKM. The CDR3 totals 15 residues. The CDR3 nucleotides read TGTGCCAGCAGTTCCTCCGGGACAGGACTCTACGAGCAGTACTTC. It specifies CASSSSGTGLYEQYF.